The 21 T cell receptor beta chains below were found in one sample sequenced in a study of identical twins. TCRdb used MiXCR to reprocess the 5' RACE reads, holding one entry per CDR3 protein. The sample consists of some 1,600,000 distinct CDR3 sequences, roughly a third of them appearing once. Sequenced material: cord blood. Receptors were obtained from a newborn girl in good health.

This clonotype was observed a handful of times. The V gene is TRBV5-1, the J gene TRBJ2-7; 7 nucleotides line up with TRBD2. V lost 6 bases and J lost 0; bases outside the gene matches: 12. CDR3 size: 16 residues. The germline V gene has CDR1 SGHRS and CDR2 YFSETQ. CDR3 residues: CASTQGDYASSYEQYF. For the CDR3, the DNA is TGCGCCAGCACCCAAGGGGACTATGCGAGCTCCTACGAGCAGTACTTC.

This clonotype showed up just a few times. V usage is TRBV12-3 or TRBV12-4 and J usage is TRBJ2-7; D is unclear. V was trimmed by 2 bases and J by 2 bases, leaving 7 bases between them. The CDR3 has 13 amino acids. Here the CDR3 reads CASSLNHAYEQYF. Here the CDR3 DNA reads TGTGCCAGCAGTTTAAACCATGCCTACGAGCAGTACTTC.

This clonotype turned up a few times. The chain is built from TRBV25-1 and TRBJ1-2, with D perhaps matching TRBD1 (5 bases). Trimming cost V 6 bases and J 5 bases, with 19 bases left between them. In germline, CDR1 is MGHDK, CDR2 SYGVNS. The CDR3 spans 15 residues. The CDR3 coding sequence is TGTGCCAGCAGGGGGGGTTCTTCCTTTCTGTATGGCTACACCTTC. This gives the protein CASRGGSSFLYGYTF.

This clonotype was observed a few times. The rearrangement joins TRBV28 to TRBJ1-4; TRBD1 agrees at 9 bases. V lost 6 bases and J lost 5; bases outside the gene matches: 7. CDR3 length: 15 residues. Germline V gives CDR1 MDHEN, CDR2 SYDVKM. The DNA of the CDR3 is TGTGCCAGCAGGACAGGGGGGGCAGGGAATGAAAAACTGTTTTTT. Residues: CASRTGGAGNEKLFF.

The chain uses TRBV3-1 and TRBJ2-1; no firm D call. The CDR3 spans 15 residues. Germline lookup yields CDR1 LGHDT and CDR2 YNNKEL (reference sequence). Between the trimmed V and J ends, which lost 4 bases and 0 bases, there was a span of 10 bases. CDR3 residues: CASSRQRNSYNEQFF. Here the CDR3 DNA reads TGTGCCAGCAGCCGTCAGCGTAACTCCTACAATGAGCAGTTCTTC.

The chain has TRBV12-3 or TRBV12-4 and TRBJ1-2; tentatively, D is TRBD1 (6 bases). The CDR3 loop spans 15 amino acids. The V end lost 0 bases, the J end lost 4 bases, and 12 bases lay between the germline ends. As DNA, the CDR3 is TGTGCCAGCAGTTTAGCGCCGGGGGCTCTCTATGGCTACACCTTC. Its protein is CASSLAPGALYGYTF.

The V and J genes are TRBV12-3 or TRBV12-4 and TRBJ1-2; no definite D call. Trimming pared 5 bases from V and 1 base from J, leaving 14 bases between. The length of the CDR3 is 15 residues. The CDR3 is CASSRVGGVNYGYTF. The CDR3 coding sequence is TGTGCCAGCAGTCGTGTGGGCGGGGTTAACTATGGCTACACCTTC.

As to this clonotype: A much larger clone is a single base away; this may be a read error. CDR3 nucleotides: TGTGCCAGCAGGGACAGGAATCAGCCCCAGCATTTT. The encoded protein is CASRDRNQPQHF. This chain uses TRBV6-2 or TRBV6-3 with TRBJ1-5; 7 bases are a match to TRBD1. This CDR3 is 12 amino acids long. V lost 6 bases, J lost 4 bases, and 0 bases stayed unmatched. Germline CDR1 is MNHEY and CDR2 is SVGEGT.

V gene TRBV6-5 combines with J gene TRBJ2-7; weak D call: TRBD2 (6 bases). The CDR3 contains 14 residues. V lost 3 bases and J 2 bases, leaving 11 bases between the germline ends. Germline lookup yields CDR1 MNHEY and CDR2 SVGAGI. The chain's CDR3 is CASSYQEGTYEQYF. DNA for the CDR3: TGTGCCAGCAGTTATCAGGAGGGGACCTACGAGCAGTACTTC.

This clonotype was detected only a few times. The chain has TRBV11-2 and TRBJ1-5; 9 bases line up with TRBD1. Germline assignment: CDR1 SGHAT and CDR2 FQNNGV. V trimming: 5 bases; J trimming: 3 bases; junction bases outside the gene matches: 8. The CDR3 is made up of 16 amino acids. The DNA for the CDR3 is TGTGCCAGCAGCGCGTTGACAGGGGGTTTCAATCAGCCCCAGCATTTT. Encoded protein: CASSALTGGFNQPQHF.

The sample holds a few counts of this clonotype. J is TRBJ2-1 and V is TRBV5-1; 8 bases map to TRBD2. J gave up 3 bases and V 3 bases, and 5 bases lay outside the gene matches. Germline-derived CDR1 and CDR2 are SGHRS and YFSETQ. The CDR3 extends over 15 amino acids. The CDR3 reads CASSWEGLVYNEQFF. Written as DNA, the CDR3 is TGCGCCAGCAGCTGGGAGGGACTAGTCTACAATGAGCAGTTCTTC.

The chain employs TRBV27 and TRBJ2-7; the match to TRBD2 covers 10 bases. This CDR3 is 15 amino acids long. V shed 6 bases and J 2 bases; nucleotides not matched to a gene: 7. The V gene's germline CDR1 is MNHEY and CDR2 SMNVEV (reference sequence). CDR3 DNA: TGTGCCAGCAGCCTAAGCGGGAGGGGGACCTACGAGCAGTACTTC. It is translated as CASSLSGRGTYEQYF.

The chain has TRBV20-1 and TRBJ2-7; 7 bases map to TRBD2. CDR1 and CDR2 from the germline V gene are DFQATT and SNEGSKA (reference sequence). Trimming at V came to 1 base and at J to 3 bases, leaving 3 bases not matched to a gene. The CDR3 spans 13 residues. The DNA of the CDR3 is TGCAGTGCTAGAGCGGTAGCGGGCTACGAGCAGTACTTC. This codes for CSARAVAGYEQYF.

This clonotype was seen more than once but under ten times. The genes are TRBV25-1 and TRBJ2-7; D call uncertain. V gave up 3 bases and J gave up 6 bases, with 6 bases separating them. The CDR3 contains 11 residues. Looked up from germline, CDR1 is MGHDK and CDR2 is SYGVNS. Here the CDR3 DNA reads TGTGCCAGCAGTGAGCGGAGCGAGCAGTACTTC. Translating it yields CASSERSEQYF.

Remarks on this clonotype: Germline is not matched at one junction end, which may reflect a read error. This rearrangement joins TRBV5-1 to TRBJ2-3; tentatively, D is TRBD1 (5 bases). The CDR3 is 14 amino acids. Germline V gives CDR1 SGHRS, CDR2 YFSETQ. CDR3 sequence reads: CASSLVGDSDTQYF. CDR3 sequence (DNA): TGCGCCAGCAGTTTGGTAGGGGATTCAGATACGCAGTATTTT.

This chain uses TRBV12-3 or TRBV12-4 with TRBJ1-2, with a possible D match to TRBD1 (5 bases). Trimming cost V 4 bases and J 3 bases, with 12 bases left between them. The CDR3 covers 14 residues. In nucleotides, the CDR3 is TGTGCCAGCAGTTCACCGGGACGCCACTATGGCTACACCTTC. It is translated as CASSSPGRHYGYTF.

V and J are TRBV7-9 and TRBJ2-1, with 8 positions matching TRBD1. Germline loops: CDR1 SEHNR, CDR2 FQNEAQ (reference sequence). The trim removed 5 bases at V and 6 bases at J, leaving 9 bases unmatched. The CDR3 has 15 residues. The CDR3 reads CASSIGDRLPNEQFF. CDR3 DNA sequence: TGTGCCAGCAGCATCGGGGACAGGCTACCCAATGAGCAGTTCTTC.

The V call is TRBV15, the J call TRBJ2-1; the D gene is possibly TRBD2 (6 bases). Germline values: CDR1 LNHNV, CDR2 YYDKDF (reference sequence). Trimming took 0 bases from V and 1 from J, leaving 13 bases between them. The CDR3 loop spans 17 amino acids. CDR3 sequence reads: CATSRDGSSVSYNEQFF. CDR3 in DNA: TGTGCCACCAGCAGAGATGGTTCTAGCGTATCCTACAATGAGCAGTTCTTC.

The chain employs TRBV20-1 and TRBJ2-1; TRBD2 matches 7 bases. V dropped 3 bases and J dropped 5; count of bases not matched to a gene: 4. The CDR3 is 13 amino acids. The V gene's germline CDR1 is DFQATT and CDR2 SNEGSKA (reference sequence). The CDR3 DNA reads TGCAGTGCTAGTACTAGCGCGAACAATGAGCAGTTCTTC. It encodes CSASTSANNEQFF.

V gene TRBV5-6 combines with J gene TRBJ1-4, with a possible D match to TRBD1 (5 bases). V was cut by 1 base and J by 7 bases, with 8 bases left in between. This CDR3 comprises 13 residues. CDR1 is SGHDT and CDR2 is YYEEEE in the germline V gene. CDR3 coding DNA: TGTGCCAGCAGCTTGTATGGGGCTGAAAAACTGTTTTTT. Translation gives CASSLYGAEKLFF.

The chain joins TRBV20-1 to TRBJ2-7, with TRBD2 matching over 9 bases. CDR3 size: 13 residues. Germline lookup yields CDR1 DFQATT and CDR2 SNEGSKA (reference sequence). J gave up 8 bases and V 1 base, and 6 bases lay outside the gene matches. CDR3 loop: CSARGASGIQQYF. Written as DNA, the CDR3 is TGCAGTGCTAGAGGAGCTAGCGGGATTCAGCAGTACTTC.